This TCR beta chain derives from a study of CD8 T cells in Susac syndrome. Study observations and caveats: Regarding the TCR sequencing and HLA analysis, the study admitted that a relatively small number of individuals were involved.

RNA amounts of roughly 0.45 to 1 ug underwent reverse transcription with random hexamers. Amplification of TCR beta CDR3 across 54 Vbeta and 13 Jbeta was performed with immunoSEQ multiplex PCR. TCRdb re-called the immunoSEQ multiplex PCR reads with MiXCR, one entry per CDR3 protein. The data hold under 200,000 distinct CDR3 sequences, with roughly 94% observed a single time. The germline V and J ends were trimmed by 0 bases and 6 bases, with 11 bases remaining between them. CDR3 length equals 14 residues. Per the germline V gene, CDR1 is SGHRS and CDR2 is YFSETQ. Sequencing of TCR beta drew on CD8+ and CD4+ T cells from blood. Negative magnetic isolation gave CD8+ and CD4+ cells; FACS enriched CD8+ TEMRA. Points on this clonotype: Its target is not known.

The source material was CD4+ T cells from PBMCs. The receptor comes from a human donor in good health. This sequence joins TRBV5-1 and TRBJ2-3; D call uncertain. The CDR3 DNA reads as TGCGCCAGCAGCTTGGCCACCCCGAGGGATACGCAGTATTTT. This encodes CASSLATPRDTQYF. Full variable domain (rest looked up from reference TRBV5-1 and TRBJ2-3): KAGVTQTPRYLIKTRGQQVTLSCSPISGHRSVSWYQQTPGQGLQFLFEYFSETQRNKGNFPGRFSGRQFSNSRSEMNVSTLELGDSALYLCASSLATPRDTQYFGPGTRLTVL.